Described below is a single TCR beta chain sequence and its context. This record belongs to a study of blood T cell repertoires in COVID-19. Study summary: The United States, Italy and Spain provided the acute and convalescent COVID-19 samples. In each case, the material was cDNA or gDNA derived from T cells, B-cell-depleted T cells, or PBMCs.

V was shortened by 3 bases and J by 0 bases, with 7 bases between the two germline ends. Germline loops: CDR1 SGDLS, CDR2 YYNGEE. The CDR3 runs 15 residues. In the authors' methods: For nucleated cells, counts were estimated from reference gene primer amplification. Some clones are missing from TCRdb's copy, which holds only in-frame ones; the method was immunoSEQ multiplex PCR. Clone size and V and J calls were adopted from that table, with D and trimming inferred from the DNA. Counted here are over 200,000 clones, about three quarters occurring once; the ten biggest clones make up about 3.5%. Sequenced material: peripheral blood. The source is a woman of 80 years or more with acute or convalescent COVID-19. This rearrangement joins TRBV9 to TRBJ1-6; D is ambiguous. The CDR3 DNA is TGTGCCAGCAGCGGGGAGGGCTCCTATAATTCACCCCTCCACTTT. It encodes CASSGEGSYNSPLHF.